This T cell receptor (beta chain) was sequenced during a study of shared clonotypes between healthy human individuals. About the research overall: The study enrolled a couple of women and three men aged 18 to 49.

The germline V gene has CDR1 SGHRS and CDR2 YFSETQ. Losses at the gene ends were 4 bases for V and 1 base for J; bases not matched to a gene: 4. The CDR3 extends over 14 amino acids. The authors ran the assay at deep level. Splitting of each subset's genomic DNA was done evenly across several immunoSEQ plates. This table comes from immunoSEQ multiplex PCR, and its TCRdb copy is limited to in-frame clones, with some not included. The data contain 2.3 million or so clones, approximately 93% of them singletons. About this clone: Other nucleotide sequences in the sample specify the same CDR3.

Sequenced input: naive CD4+ T cells from PBMCs. As to subset: CD45RA+ positively selected. The chain is built from TRBV5-1 and TRBJ1-1, with 7 bases that match TRBD1. This clonotype was obtained from a man aged 18 to 35 in good health. Some clones in this sample may be carry-over from other donors' samples. The CDR3 loop is CASSVDRPNTEAFF. DNA for the CDR3: TGCGCCAGCAGCGTGGACAGGCCGAACACTGAAGCTTTCTTT.